This T cell receptor beta chain was retrieved from a study of memory CD4+ T cells and cytomegalovirus serostatus. Single viable CD3+CD4+CD8-CD45RO+ cells were sorted as the memory CD4+ T cells. Method: immunoSEQ multiplex PCR; TCRdb's copy keeps in-frame clones and lacks some. The table has approximately 41,000 clones, roughly four fifths seen once. The clonotype was recovered from an adult in good health and CMV-seronegative. Sequencing was performed on memory CD4+ T cells from blood.

In DNA, the CDR3 is TGTGCCAGCAGTCTGAACAGGGTGCGGGGCACAGATACGCAGTATTTT. Its translation is CASSLNRVRGTDTQYF. This chain links TRBV27 with TRBJ2-3, with D possibly matching TRBD1 (6 bases). The germline V gene encodes CDR1 MNHEY and CDR2 SMNVEV (reference sequence). V was cut by 5 bases and J by 1 base, with 16 bases left in between. This CDR3 comprises 16 residues.